Listed below are T cell receptor beta chains from one sample, sequenced in a study of T cell responses to AZD1222 COVID-19 vaccine. Some clones are missing from TCRdb's copy, which holds only in-frame ones; the method was immunoSEQ multiplex PCR. The repertoire consists of about 67,000 clones, with roughly 84% occurring once and the leading ten covering 21%. Specimen: peripheral blood, collected on day 0 of AZD1222 vaccination. These receptors originate from an adult in good health. CDR3s include the opening cysteine and the closing phenylalanine or tryptophan. A D gene is named only where the DNA matches it firmly. Clone size appears in some rows only: once, few, many, or a class for an expanded clone.

j_call v_call clone_size d_call cdr3_length cdr3_aa cdr3_nt
TRBJ1-3 TRBV5-1 - - 15 CASSSELNSGNTIYF TGCGCCAGCAGCTCTGAACTGAACTCTGGAAACACCATATATTTT
TRBJ2-7 TRBV5-8 - - 15 CASSLGPVETYEQYF TGTGCCAGCAGCTTGGGACCAGTAGAGACCTACGAGCAGTACTTC
TRBJ2-1 TRBV5-1 - TRBD2 14 CASSWSGGNNEQFF TGCGCCAGCAGCTGGAGCGGGGGTAACAATGAGCAGTTCTTC
TRBJ2-2 TRBV28 - - 15 CASRPAWGNTGELFF TGTGCCAGCAGACCAGCTTGGGGGAACACCGGGGAGCTGTTTTTT
TRBJ2-7 TRBV11-3 - TRBD1 13 CASSLGGQNEQYF TGTGCCAGCAGCTTAGGGGGACAGAACGAGCAGTACTTC
TRBJ1-6 TRBV21-1 - - 16 CASSTSGDRANSPLHF TGTGCCAGCAGCACCTCCGGGGACAGGGCTAATTCACCCCTCCACTTT
TRBJ2-3 TRBV29-1 - - 15 CSVDNWWDKGDTQYF TGCAGCGTCGACAACTGGTGGGACAAAGGAGATACGCAGTATTTT
TRBJ1-5 TRBV5-8 few TRBD1 15 CASSLPDREGQPQHF TGTGCCAGCAGCTTACCCGACAGGGAAGGACAGCCCCAGCATTTT
TRBJ2-7 TRBV30 - TRBD1 14 CAWSVSGQLNEQYF TGTGCCTGGAGTGTATCGGGACAGTTAAACGAGCAGTACTTC
TRBJ1-3 TRBV28 - - 14 CASSFEEFGNTIYF TGTGCCAGCAGTTTTGAGGAGTTTGGAAACACCATATATTTT
TRBJ1-6 TRBV7-2 - - 15 CASSRASKDNSPLHF TGTGCCAGCAGCCGTGCTAGCAAGGATAATTCACCCCTCCACTTT
TRBJ2-2 TRBV5-8 - TRBD1 14 CASSQGQGAGELFF TGTGCCAGCAGCCAGGGACAGGGCGCCGGGGAGCTGTTTTTT
TRBJ1-5 TRBV12-3/TRBV12-4 - - 13 CASSRELNQPQHF TGTGCCAGCAGTCGAGAGCTTAATCAGCCCCAGCATTTT
TRBJ2-2 TRBV5-1 - TRBD2 18 CASSPGLAPLTNTGELFF TGCGCCAGCAGCCCCGGACTAGCGCCTCTAACGAACACCGGGGAGCTGTTTTTT
TRBJ1-2 TRBV5-6 - TRBD1 14 CASSPTGIDYGYTF TGTGCCAGCAGCCCGACAGGGATCGACTATGGCTACACCTTC
TRBJ2-3 TRBV3-1/TRBV3-2 - - 14 CASSPYGGSDTQYF TGTGCCAGCAGCCCCTACGGAGGGTCAGATACGCAGTATTTT